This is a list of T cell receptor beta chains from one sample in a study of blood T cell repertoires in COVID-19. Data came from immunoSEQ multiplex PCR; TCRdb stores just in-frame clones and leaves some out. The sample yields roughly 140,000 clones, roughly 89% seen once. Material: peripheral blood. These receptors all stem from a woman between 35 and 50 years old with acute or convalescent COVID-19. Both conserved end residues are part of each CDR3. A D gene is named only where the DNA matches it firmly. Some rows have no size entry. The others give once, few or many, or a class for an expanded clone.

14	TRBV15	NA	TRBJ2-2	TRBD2	TGTGCCACCAGCTGGGGAGGGACCCCCGGGGAGCTGTTTTTT	CATSWGGTPGELFF
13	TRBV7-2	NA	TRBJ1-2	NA	TGTGCCAGCAGCCCCAGGGCTAACTATGGCTACACCTTC	CASSPRANYGYTF
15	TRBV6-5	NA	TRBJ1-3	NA	TGTGCCAGCGGGGGACTGACCAGCTCTGGAAACACCATATATTTT	CASGGLTSSGNTIYF
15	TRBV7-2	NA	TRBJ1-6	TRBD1	TGTGCCAGCACCCCACCGACAGGGGATAATTCACCCCTCCACTTT	CASTPPTGDNSPLHF
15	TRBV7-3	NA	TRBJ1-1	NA	TGTGCCAGCAGCTCACAGGGTATCGGGAACACTGAAGCTTTCTTT	CASSSQGIGNTEAFF
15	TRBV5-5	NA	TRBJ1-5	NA	TGTGCCAGCAGCTCCAACGGGGGAAGCAATCAGCCCCAGCATTTT	CASSSNGGSNQPQHF
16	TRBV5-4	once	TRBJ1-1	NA	TGTGCCAGCAGCTTGTACGGAGGGACCATGAACACTGAAGCTTTCTTT	CASSLYGGTMNTEAFF
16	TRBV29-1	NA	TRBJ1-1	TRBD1	TGCAGCGTTGAAGGATACAGGGGGCGCGGGGACACTGAAGCTTTCTTT	CSVEGYRGRGDTEAFF
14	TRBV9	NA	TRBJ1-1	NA	TGTGCCAGCAGCGTAGCTAGCATGAACACTGAAGCTTTCTTT	CASSVASMNTEAFF
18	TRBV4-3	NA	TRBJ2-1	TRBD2	TGCGCCAGCAGCCAAGATAGGGTCCTAGCGGGGGGGCCGGATGAGCAGTTCTTC	CASSQDRVLAGGPDEQFF
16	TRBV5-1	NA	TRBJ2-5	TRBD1	TGCGCCAGCAGCTCCCGGGACAGATCATTACAAGAGACCCAGTACTTC	CASSSRDRSLQETQYF
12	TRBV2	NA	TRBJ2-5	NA	TGTGCCAGCATCGGTACCGAAGAGACCCAGTACTTC	CASIGTEETQYF
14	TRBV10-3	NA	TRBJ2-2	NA	TGTGCCATCAGTGAGTTAGAGGGGGCCGGGGAGCTGTTTTTT	CAISELEGAGELFF
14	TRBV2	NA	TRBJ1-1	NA	TGTGCCAGCCTCGAGGGACATTCCAACACTGAAGCTTTCTTT	CASLEGHSNTEAFF
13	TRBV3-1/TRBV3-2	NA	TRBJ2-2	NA	TGTGCCAGCAGCCAGGGGGCGTCCGGGGAGCTGTTTTTT	CASSQGASGELFF
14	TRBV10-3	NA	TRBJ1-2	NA	TGTGCCACCCAGGAGAGGAGGGAGGACTATGGCTACACCTTC	CATQERREDYGYTF
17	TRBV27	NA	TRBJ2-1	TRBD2	TGTGCCAGCAGTGTGGGACTAGCGGGAGCGATATACAATGAGCAGTTCTTC	CASSVGLAGAIYNEQFF
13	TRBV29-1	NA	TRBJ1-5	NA	TGCAGCGTCCGTGACAATTACAATCAGCCCCAGCATTTT	CSVRDNYNQPQHF
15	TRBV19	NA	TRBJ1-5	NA	TGTGCCAGTAGGGATCGGAGGATGGGCAATCAGCCCCAGCATTTT	CASRDRRMGNQPQHF
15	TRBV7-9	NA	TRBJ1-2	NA	TGTGCCAGCAGCGGCTGGACAAAGGACAGAGTTGGCTACACCTTC	CASSGWTKDRVGYTF
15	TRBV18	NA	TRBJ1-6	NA	TGTGCCAGCTCACCCTGGAGCTCCTATAATTCACCCCTCCACTTT	CASSPWSSYNSPLHF
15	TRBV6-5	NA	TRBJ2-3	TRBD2	TGTGCCAGCTACCGTCGGCGCGGGAGCTCTGATACGCAGTATTTT	CASYRRRGSSDTQYF
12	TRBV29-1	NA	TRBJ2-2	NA	TGCAGCGTTTCCTCGGGCACCGGGGAGCTGTTTTTT	CSVSSGTGELFF
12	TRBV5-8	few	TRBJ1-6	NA	TGTGCCAGCAGCCAGAATAATTCACCCCTCCACTTT	CASSQNNSPLHF
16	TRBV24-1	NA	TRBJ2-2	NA	TGTGCCACCAGTGAACCAGGGGCAGGTGACACCGGGGAGCTGTTTTTT	CATSEPGAGDTGELFF
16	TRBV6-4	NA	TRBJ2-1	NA	TGTGCCAGCAGTGACTCAGTAGGTCAGGGCAGCAATGAGCAGTTCTTC	CASSDSVGQGSNEQFF